These 23 T cell receptor beta chains originate from one sample sequenced in a study of blood T cell repertoires in COVID-19. Assay: immunoSEQ multiplex PCR; the TCRdb copy retains only in-frame clones and omits some. The sample holds 300,000 or so clones; around four fifths are singletons and the top ten take 0.95% to 1.5%. The specimen was peripheral blood. The receptors derive from a woman aged 50 to 60 with acute or convalescent COVID-19.

The CDR3 region is CAWSYYQGLSSGAFF. The CDR3 DNA reads as TGTGCCTGGAGTTACTACCAGGGGCTCTCGTCTGGGGCTTTCTTT. The chain links TRBV30 to TRBJ1-1, with a tentative D call TRBD1 (6 bases). The CDR3 length is 15 residues. Germline values: CDR1 GTSNPN, CDR2 SVGIG (reference sequence). V gave up 2 bases and J gave up 11 bases, with 24 bases separating them.

The chain carries TRBV11-2 and TRBJ2-7; no definite D call. The CDR3 runs to 14 residues. The V end was cut by 1 base, the J end by 2 bases, with 9 bases between. Germline V gene lookup returns CDR1 SGHAT and CDR2 FQNNGV. The CDR3 loop reads CASSLGGKAYEQYV. For the CDR3, the DNA is TGTGCCAGCAGCTTAGGTGGCAAAGCCTACGAGCAGTACGTC.

The genes are TRBV19 and TRBJ2-1, with a weak D call TRBD2 (6 bases). The CDR3 loop spans 14 amino acids. Per the germline V gene, CDR1 is LNHDA and CDR2 is SQIVND (reference sequence). V lost 3 bases and J lost 3, with 9 bases in between. The CDR3 bases are TGTGCCAGTAGTATGAGGGACTTCTACAATGAGCAGTTCTTC. Residues: CASSMRDFYNEQFF.

The chain couples TRBV5-1 to TRBJ1-2; D is undetermined. Trimming took off 0 bases at V and 4 bases at J, with 13 bases between the two ends. CDR3 length: 15 amino acids. Germline V gives CDR1 SGHRS, CDR2 YFSETQ. CDR3 residues: CASSLDNGGVYGYTF. Here the CDR3 DNA reads TGCGCCAGCAGCTTGGACAACGGAGGAGTCTATGGCTACACCTTC.

The chain recombines TRBV19 with TRBJ1-5; D gene unclear. The ends were cut back, 6 bases at V and 11 bases at J, with 17 bases in the middle. CDR1 LNHDA and CDR2 SQIVND come from the germline V gene (reference sequence). The CDR3 loop spans 13 amino acids. The CDR3 spells CASSLTDSFSQHF. The CDR3, as DNA: TGTGCCAGTAGCTTGACCGACTCTTTTTCCCAGCATTTT.

This rearrangement joins TRBV21-1 to TRBJ1-2; the table gives TRBD1 as D, unverified against the DNA. TRBV21-1 is recorded as a pseudogene. The CDR3 loop spans 17 amino acids. The CDR3 region is CASSKGTTGKPNYGYTF. CDR3 DNA: TGTGCCAGCAGCAAAGGCACTACAGGGAAGCCTAACTATGGCTACACCTTC.

The chain couples TRBV6-2 or TRBV6-3 to TRBJ2-5; a possible D gene is TRBD1 (6 bases). CDR3 length: 14 amino acids. V was shortened by 2 bases and J by 2 bases, with 9 bases between the two germline ends. CDR1 is MNHEY, CDR2 SVGEGT, per germline. CDR3 region: CASSYPDSQETQYF. The DNA of the CDR3 is TGTGCCAGCAGTTACCCGGACAGTCAAGAGACCCAGTACTTC.

This clone has only one observation. The genes are TRBV7-9 and TRBJ1-2; 8 nucleotides match TRBD1. V lost 2 bases and J lost 0; bases outside the gene matches: 5. From germline, CDR1 is SEHNR and CDR2 FQNEAQ (reference sequence). The CDR3 has 16 residues. CDR3 region: CASSLRTQGANYGYTF. The CDR3 DNA reads TGTGCCAGCAGCTTAAGGACACAGGGGGCTAACTATGGCTACACCTTC.

The rearrangement uses TRBV9 and TRBJ2-7, with D perhaps TRBD1 (7 bases). Trimming shortened V by 3 bases and J by 0 bases, and 16 bases separated the two germline ends. CDR3 length: 16 residues. The germline V gene has CDR1 SGDLS and CDR2 YYNGEE. CDR3 nucleotide sequence: TGTGCCAGCAGCGGAGCGGAGGGGGCGCCCTCCTACGAGCAGTACTTC. The encoded protein is CASSGAEGAPSYEQYF.

V and J are TRBV11-3 and TRBJ2-3; the D gene is possibly TRBD1 (5 bases). The CDR3 totals 12 residues. The germline V gene has CDR1 SGHNT and CDR2 YENEEA. V was cut by 0 bases and J by 14 bases, with 12 bases left in between. CDR3 residues: CASSLDPGKLYF. The CDR3 DNA reads as TGTGCCAGCAGCTTAGATCCAGGGAAACTGTATTTT. The variable domain in full, completed from reference TRBV11-3 and TRBJ2-3, reads EAGVVQSPRYKIIEKKQPVAFWCNPISGHNTLYWYLQNLGQGPELLIRYENEEAVDDSQLPKDRFSAERLKGVDSTLKIQPAELGDSAVYLCASSLDPGKLYFGPGTRLTVL.

This clone was detected a few times. The chain recombines TRBV2 with TRBJ1-1; perhaps TRBD1 as D (5 bases). This CDR3 has 13 residues. The germline V gene encodes CDR1 SNHLY and CDR2 FYNNEI. Trimming cost V 6 bases and J 5 bases, with 13 bases left between them. The CDR3 region is CASRKGRGTEAFF. The CDR3, as DNA: TGTGCCAGCAGGAAGGGGCGAGGTACTGAAGCTTTCTTT. Based on the CDR3 plus reference TRBV2 and TRBJ1-1, the full variable domain is EPEVTQTPSHQVTQMGQEVILRCVPISNHLYFYWYRQILGQKVEFLVSFYNNEISEKSEIFDDQFSVERPDGSNFTLKIRSTKLEDSAMYFCASRKGRGTEAFFGQGTRLTVV.

The chain links TRBV24-1 to TRBJ2-5, with D maybe TRBD2 (6 bases). The germline CDR1 and CDR2 sequences are KGHDR and SFDVKD. This CDR3 is built from 13 residues. Trimming removed 4 bases at V and 5 bases at J, with 10 bases between. CDR3 nucleotides: TGTGCCACCAGTGACCCAGGGAGGGAGACCCAGTACTTC. It translates to CATSDPGRETQYF.

CDR3 sequence: CASRRGATHYNEQFF. The CDR3 DNA reads TGTGCCAGTAGGCGGGGGGCTACCCACTACAATGAGCAGTTCTTC. The chain uses TRBV19 and TRBJ2-1; TRBD2 agrees at 8 bases. The V and J ends lost 6 bases and 3 bases, in that order; junction bases with no gene match: 7. The germline V gene has CDR1 LNHDA and CDR2 SQIVND (reference sequence). The length of the CDR3 is 15 residues.

A word on this clone: The sample carries other DNA sequences with the same CDR3. V usage is TRBV29-1 and J usage is TRBJ1-5; 7 positions agree with TRBD1. V shed 7 bases and J 0 bases; nucleotides not matched to a gene: 3. CDR1 and CDR2 from the germline V gene are SQVTM and ANQGSEA. CDR3 size: 13 residues. For the CDR3, the DNA is TGCAGCGCACGGACAGGTAGCAATCAGCCCCAGCATTTT. Translated: CSARTGSNQPQHF.

The rearrangement joins TRBV19 to TRBJ2-2; tentative D call: TRBD2 (6 bases). The germline V gene encodes CDR1 LNHDA and CDR2 SQIVND (reference sequence). V was pared by 7 bases and J by 4 bases, with 13 bases between. This CDR3 region has 14 residues. Here the CDR3 DNA reads TGTGCCAGTATTCCAGCGGGCTTCACCGGGGAGCTGTTTTTT. The encoded protein is CASIPAGFTGELFF.

CDR3 in amino acids: CASSPGTGVLSGANVLTF. CDR3 in DNA: TGTGCCAGCAGCCCCGGGACAGGGGTCCTCTCTGGGGCCAACGTCCTGACTTTC. The chain joins TRBV7-9 to TRBJ2-6; the match to TRBD1 covers 10 bases. The CDR3 runs to 18 residues. The V and J ends lost 5 bases and 0 bases, in that order; junction bases with no gene match: 7. CDR1 and CDR2 (germline): SEHNR, FQNEAQ (reference sequence).

The rearrangement joins TRBV7-9 to TRBJ1-3, with 12 bases identical to TRBD1. Trimming at V came to 0 bases and at J to 4 bases, leaving 1 base not matched to a gene. Germline-derived CDR1 and CDR2 are SEHNR and FQNEAQ (reference sequence). The CDR3 is made up of 16 amino acids. The CDR3 nucleotides read TGTGCCAGCAGCTTAGCTGGGACAGGGGGCGGAAACACCATATATTTT. Its translation is CASSLAGTGGGNTIYF.

This rearrangement joins TRBV5-1 to TRBJ1-1; 7 positions agree with TRBD1. From germline, CDR1 is SGHRS and CDR2 YFSETQ. The CDR3 runs to 17 residues. The V gene end was trimmed by 2 bases and the J gene end by 1 base; junction bases not matched to a gene: 11. The CDR3 region is CASSFGRGLSGNTEAFF. In DNA form, the CDR3 reads TGCGCCAGCAGCTTTGGAAGGGGGCTTAGTGGGAACACTGAAGCTTTCTTT.

The chain combines TRBV4-1 with TRBJ1-4, with D unresolved. Germline CDR1 reads MGHRA; CDR2 reads YSYEKL. The CDR3 runs to 15 residues. V lost 8 bases and J lost 3, with 16 bases in between. CDR3 DNA sequence: TGCGCCAGCCGCATAGCCCCCCTCCCTAATGAAAAACTGTTTTTT. Amino acid sequence: CASRIAPLPNEKLFF.

CDR3 region: CAWTPGQGNQPQHF. The CDR3 DNA follows: TGTGCCTGGACCCCGGGACAGGGAAATCAGCCCCAGCATTTT. The chain recombines TRBV30 with TRBJ1-5; 9 bases map to TRBD1. V was clipped by 4 bases and J by 4 bases; unmatched bases: 5. The CDR3 has 14 amino acids. Germline V gene data show CDR1 as GTSNPN and CDR2 as SVGIG (reference sequence).

This chain uses TRBV19 with TRBJ1-3; D not certain. The CDR3 totals 14 residues. The germline V gene encodes CDR1 LNHDA and CDR2 SQIVND (reference sequence). Trimming shortened V by 5 bases and J by 8 bases, and 16 bases separated the two germline ends. The CDR3 here is CASSPTGVFDTIYF. In DNA, the CDR3 is TGTGCCAGTAGTCCAACGGGTGTTTTCGACACCATATATTTT.

A remark on this clone: Germline and junction disagree at one end, which may indicate a read error. The chain couples TRBV5-4 to TRBJ1-2; D gene uncertain. This CDR3 has 15 amino acids. Germline V gene lookup returns CDR1 SGHNT and CDR2 YYREEE (reference sequence). The CDR3 DNA follows: TGTGCCAGCAGCTCGCTTACCCCAGATAACCATGGCTACACCTTC. Its translation is CASSSLTPDNHGYTF.

Note on this clone: Additional DNA sequences in this sample encode the identical CDR3. The chain has TRBV4-1 and TRBJ1-1, with unresolved D. This CDR3 is built from 14 residues. V was shortened by 1 base and J by 0 bases, with 6 bases between the two germline ends. Germline CDR1 is MGHRA and CDR2 is YSYEKL. The CDR3 DNA follows: TGCGCCAGCAGCCAAGGAGACATGAACACTGAAGCTTTCTTT. This gives the protein CASSQGDMNTEAFF.